Sequencing of this T cell receptor beta chain was carried out in a study of human T cells and chemical hapten exposure. Study at large: In the sensitization step, 2% DPC was placed on roughly 2 cm by roughly 2 cm of upper inner arm skin.

This clonotype has just a few counts. The antigen remains unidentified. Regarding time point: patch test 3, about 24 weeks after DPC sensitization. This sample's treatment: therapeutic diphenylcyclopropenone sensitization with weekly scalp DPC. The authors extracted total RNA from unfractionated whole blood. TCRdb re-derived calls from the RACE reads in MiXCR, one entry per CDR3 protein. The repertoire holds under 50,000 distinct CDR3 sequences, with roughly 13% as singletons. General study findings and limits: Significantly more large CDR3 similarity clusters arose among expanded TCRs than among controls.

This CDR3 has 14 residues. CDR1 and CDR2 from the germline V gene are SQVTM and ANQGSEA. Trimming took 0 bases from V and 1 from J, leaving 7 bases between them. The chain couples TRBV29-1 to TRBJ1-5; D remains unclear. This sequence originates from a woman in her 40s with alopecia areata. Some clones in this sample may be carry-over from other donors' samples. The sample in question was whole blood, obtained in connection with sensitization to the hapten diphenylcyclopropenone (DPC). CDR3 in amino acids: CSVEDPDSNQPQHF. The DNA of the CDR3 is TGCAGCGTTGAAGACCCAGACAGCAATCAGCCCCAGCATTTT.